Listed below are T cell receptor beta chains from one sample, sequenced in a study of T cell changes during pregnancy in multiple sclerosis. Clones were sequenced by immunoSEQ multiplex PCR, and TCRdb holds only the in-frame ones, with some missing. The table has 130,000 or so clones, 90% to 96% seen once. The specimen comprised peripheral blood, sampled after pregnancy. Source of these receptors: a female donor with multiple sclerosis, enrolled in a pregnancy study. Both conserved end residues are trimmed from each CDR3. The order of the fields is V gene, D gene, J gene, CDR3 protein. A D gene is named only where the DNA matches it firmly.

TRBV28	TRBD1	TRBJ1-1	ASSWTGGTNTEAF
TRBV28	TRBD2	TRBJ2-7	ASSRRQRGQY
TRBV7-2	TRBD1	TRBJ1-5	ASSAKQGVHNQPQH
TRBV13	-	TRBJ1-2	ASSLRLQGSHYGYT
TRBV5-1	TRBD2	TRBJ2-1	ASSVSGSSYNEQF
TRBV10-3	-	TRBJ2-5	AIKPGTLGETQY
TRBV7-9	TRBD2	TRBJ2-1	ASSALRGLAGVNEQF
TRBV19	-	TRBJ2-2	ASSQKQFTGELF
TRBV28	-	TRBJ2-7	ASSLAGARYEQY
TRBV29-1	TRBD1	TRBJ2-5	SADTGGIQETQY
TRBV28	TRBD2	TRBJ2-1	ASSLPTSGRAREQF
TRBV11-2	TRBD2	TRBJ2-7	ASSLTSGEIYEQY
TRBV7-2	TRBD1	TRBJ2-3	ASSPGQGLNTQY
TRBV5-6	-	TRBJ1-1	ASSFSRQLNTEAF
TRBV27	TRBD2	TRBJ2-1	ASSFRSSGSNEQF
TRBV19	-	TRBJ2-5	ASSIAGETQY
TRBV5-1	TRBD2	TRBJ2-2	ASSLPPGLAGTGELF
TRBV13	TRBD1	TRBJ2-7	ASSLGQGRSSYEQY
TRBV28	-	TRBJ2-5	AAGGPVTTQY
TRBV6-5	TRBD1	TRBJ1-2	ASRKGQVRWGGYT
TRBV29-1	TRBD2	TRBJ2-1	SVKGLADISYSYNEQF
TRBV19	TRBD1	TRBJ2-1	ATMDGTGFEQF
TRBV27	-	TRBJ2-7	ASSSIDTYEQY
TRBV2	TRBD2	TRBJ2-1	ATWGLAGGESYNEQF
TRBV19	TRBD1	TRBJ1-5	ASSAQGYQPQH
TRBV7-3	TRBD2	TRBJ2-3	ASSSGTSGPDTQY
TRBV28	-	TRBJ1-2	ASSLPGVRGYT
TRBV5-1	-	TRBJ2-3	ASSSTRTNRNADTQY
TRBV10-3	-	TRBJ2-7	AIAVGGTGWSEQY
TRBV2	-	TRBJ1-1	ASSVWQEGGTEAF
TRBV20-1	-	TRBJ1-2	SASQVGYT
TRBV16	TRBD1	TRBJ2-7	ASSQGDREFEQY
TRBV7-8	TRBD2	TRBJ2-7	ASSRPGLDSYEQY
TRBV6-1	-	TRBJ1-5	ASSWGRAQPQH
TRBV28	TRBD1	TRBJ2-7	ASRVRQGANEQY
TRBV19	-	TRBJ1-5	ASSIAGSQPQH
TRBV15	-	TRBJ2-7	ATSRFAGDPYEQY
TRBV6-5	-	TRBJ2-2	ASRGEGDTGELF
TRBV7-8	TRBD1	TRBJ1-2	ASSRTGGNYGYT
TRBV19	-	TRBJ1-3	ASSIPEASGNTIY
TRBV28	TRBD1	TRBJ1-5	ASSFDRDYQPQH
TRBV4-3	-	TRBJ2-1	ASSQGRGSYNEQF
TRBV28	TRBD2	TRBJ2-7	ASSVPTSGRRSYEQY
TRBV5-1	TRBD2	TRBJ2-1	ASSLGVAGYNEQF
TRBV21-1	-	TRBJ2-7	ASTAIKRRGGYEQY
TRBV27	-	TRBJ2-7	ASSLDDRSSYEQY
TRBV5-6	TRBD1	TRBJ2-2	ASSLGPGTGDTGELF
TRBV13	-	TRBJ2-7	ASSFMSTYEQY
TRBV27	-	TRBJ2-5	ASRITPVETQY
TRBV29-1	-	TRBJ2-2	SVVRQGNTGELF
TRBV6-5	-	TRBJ2-7	ASRLTGLYEQY
TRBV27	TRBD2	TRBJ2-7	SSRTSYPYEQY
TRBV9	-	TRBJ1-1	ASSVEQITEAF
TRBV11-2	-	TRBJ1-1	ASSLGQNTEAF
TRBV15	-	TRBJ1-2	ATSRDQMAGYT